The 9 T cell receptor beta chains below come from one sample, sequenced in a study of blood T cell repertoires in COVID-19. The repertoire was sequenced with immunoSEQ multiplex PCR; TCRdb's copy has only in-frame clones and lacks some. The sample contains about 55,000 clones, around nine tenths of which appear only once. The source material was peripheral blood. These receptors were taken from an elderly man with acute or convalescent COVID-19.

The rearrangement joins TRBV7-2 to TRBJ2-7; 16 nucleotides match TRBD2. The CDR3 totals 17 residues. Germline CDR1 reads SGHTA; CDR2 reads FQGNSA. Unmatched junction bases numbered 6, after V lost 3 bases and J lost 4 bases. The CDR3 loop is CASSFSGTSGGAYEQYF. CDR3 DNA: TGTGCCAGCAGCTTCTCCGGGACTAGCGGGGGGGCTTACGAGCAGTACTTC.

The DNA for the CDR3 is TGTGCCATCAGTGAGCCTGGGACAGGGCCGAACACCGGGGAGCTGTTTTTT. Protein sequence: CAISEPGTGPNTGELFF. This chain uses TRBV10-3 with TRBJ2-2; 9 positions agree with TRBD1. The V gene's germline CDR1 is ENHRY and CDR2 SYGVKD. V dropped 2 bases and J dropped 0; count of bases not matched to a gene: 4. The CDR3 sequence is 17 residues long.

This clone turned up a few times. The chain uses TRBV29-1 and TRBJ2-1; TRBD2 aligns across 7 bases. Germline-derived CDR1 and CDR2 are SQVTM and ANQGSEA. After removal of 6 bases from V and 0 bases from J, the junction contained 5 bases not matched to a gene. This CDR3 comprises 14 residues. The DNA for the CDR3 is TGCAGCGTCGCCCGGACTAGCTCCTACAATGAGCAGTTCTTC. Translation: CSVARTSSYNEQFF.

This chain joins TRBV6-5 and TRBJ2-2; D ambiguous. V lost 7 bases to trimming and J lost 1 base, with 4 bases between them. The CDR3 totals 12 residues. Germline V gene data show CDR1 as MNHEY and CDR2 as SVGAGI. Here the CDR3 DNA reads TGTGCCAGCACGGGGAACACCGGGGAGCTGTTTTTT. This codes for CASTGNTGELFF.

The rearrangement uses TRBV7-2 and TRBJ1-1; the match to TRBD1 covers 9 bases. Per germline, CDR1 SGHTA and CDR2 FQGNSA. This CDR3 contains 15 residues. With V trimmed by 5 bases and J by 3 bases, 7 bases remained unmatched. The CDR3 reads CASSPTGGRDTEAFF. The CDR3 coding sequence is TGTGCCAGCAGCCCGACAGGGGGTCGAGACACTGAAGCTTTCTTT.

The rearrangement links TRBV6-6 to TRBJ2-2, with TRBD1 matching 8 bases. The CDR3 length is 15 residues. V shed 5 bases, J shed 0 bases, and the junction held 2 bases outside the gene matches. Germline values: CDR1 MNHNY, CDR2 SVGAGI (reference sequence). The CDR3 here is CASSRQGPNTGELFF. DNA of the CDR3: TGTGCCAGCAGTAGACAGGGGCCGAACACCGGGGAGCTGTTTTTT.

The rearrangement uses TRBV6-5 and TRBJ2-1; a possible D gene is TRBD2 (6 bases). The CDR3 contains 12 residues. Germline V lookup: CDR1 MNHEY, CDR2 SVGAGI. The germline V and J ends were trimmed by 6 bases and 7 bases, with 10 bases remaining between them. The CDR3 DNA follows: TGTGCCAGCAGCGCGGCGGGAAATGAGCAGTTCTTC. This gives the protein CASSAAGNEQFF.

The chain uses TRBV18 and TRBJ2-3; the D gene is possibly TRBD1 (5 bases). There are 13 residues in the CDR3. Per the germline V gene, CDR1 is KGHSH and CDR2 is LQKENI. V lost 2 bases, J lost 5 bases, and 8 bases lay in between. The CDR3, as DNA: TGTGCCAGCTCACCAAGGGGTTTAGATACGCAGTATTTT. Translation: CASSPRGLDTQYF. The full variable domain, with the rest looked up from reference TRBV18 and TRBJ2-3, is NAGVMQNPRHLVRRRGQEARLRCSPMKGHSHVYWYRQLPEEGLKFMVYLQKENIIDESGMPKERFSAEFPKEGPSILRIQQVVRGDSAAYFCASSPRGLDTQYFGPGTRLTVL.

V gene TRBV15 combines with J gene TRBJ2-1, with TRBD1 matching over 10 bases. Germline CDR1 and CDR2: LNHNV and YYDKDF (reference sequence). V dropped 4 bases and J dropped 4; count of bases not matched to a gene: 4. This CDR3 comprises 15 residues. CDR3: CATSKGQGRYNEQFF. CDR3 sequence (DNA): TGTGCCACCAGCAAGGGACAGGGGCGATACAATGAGCAGTTCTTC.